Each of the 7 T cell receptor beta chains below was sequenced from the same sample in a study of shared clonotypes between healthy human individuals. Some clones are missing from TCRdb's copy, which holds only in-frame ones; the method was immunoSEQ multiplex PCR. The sample holds 2,500,000 or so clones, 85% to 95% seen once. Sample: naive CD4+ T cells sorted from blood. The subset: CD45RA+ positively selected. The receptors were sampled from a man in his late teens or twenties in good health.

The rearrangement uses TRBV10-3 and TRBJ2-1, with D unclear. CDR3 length: 13 residues. Germline V CDR1 and CDR2: ENHRY, SYGVKD. Trimming took 1 base from V and 8 from J, leaving 9 bases between them. The CDR3 sequence: CAISEFRPDEQFF. CDR3 nucleotide sequence: TGTGCCATCAGTGAGTTCCGCCCCGATGAGCAGTTCTTC.

This clone has a handful of counts. V usage is TRBV28 and J usage is TRBJ1-2; D gene ambiguous. This CDR3 is built from 11 residues. CDR1 and CDR2 (germline): MDHEN, SYDVKM. V lost 7 bases and J 8 bases, leaving 11 bases between the germline ends. CDR3 sequence: CASTRVGGYTF. The CDR3 region has the DNA TGTGCCAGCACCCGGGTGGGCGGCTACACCTTC.

The rearrangement links TRBV5-1 to TRBJ2-7; D unresolved. This CDR3 is 13 amino acids long. V was trimmed by 0 bases and J by 5 bases, leaving 9 bases between them. Germline-derived CDR1 and CDR2 are SGHRS and YFSETQ. This CDR3 reads CASSLAAFHEQYF. The DNA of the CDR3 is TGCGCCAGCAGCTTGGCAGCGTTCCACGAGCAGTACTTC.

This sequence joins TRBV28 and TRBJ1-5, with TRBD1 identical over 8 bases. The ends lost 3 bases at V and 7 bases at J; junction bases unmatched: 8. Germline V gene data show CDR1 as MDHEN and CDR2 as SYDVKM. This CDR3 has 15 amino acids. This CDR3 is CASSFILQGEQPQHF. For the CDR3, the DNA is TGTGCCAGCAGTTTTATCCTACAGGGGGAGCAGCCCCAGCATTTT.

A note on this clone: The same CDR3 arises from other DNA sequences in this sample as well. The chain joins TRBV7-9 to TRBJ1-5; TRBD1 aligns across 7 bases. CDR1 is SEHNR and CDR2 is FQNEAQ in the germline V gene (reference sequence). With V trimmed by 5 bases and J by 0 bases, 4 bases remained unmatched. CDR3 length: 15 residues. In nucleotides, the CDR3 is TGTGCCAGCAGCCCGGGACAGTATAGCAATCAGCCCCAGCATTTT. Translated: CASSPGQYSNQPQHF.

The rearrangement links TRBV28 to TRBJ1-6; D not certain. The CDR3 has 15 residues. Germline loops: CDR1 MDHEN, CDR2 SYDVKM. V was clipped by 5 bases and J by 12 bases, with 20 bases between them. This chain's CDR3 is CASSPESPGILPLHF. The DNA for the CDR3 is TGTGCCAGCAGTCCCGAATCCCCGGGGATATTACCCCTCCACTTT.

This sequence joins TRBV18 and TRBJ2-3; TRBD2 matches at 7 bases. Germline loops: CDR1 KGHSH, CDR2 LQKENI. This CDR3 has 15 residues. Trimming removed 4 bases from V and 2 bases from J; junction bases left unmatched: 6. The CDR3 is CASSQLAIPTDTQYF. The CDR3 region has the DNA TGTGCCAGCTCACAACTAGCGATACCCACAGATACGCAGTATTTT.